What follows are 10 T cell receptor beta chains derived from one specimen sequenced in a study of blood T cell repertoires in COVID-19. Here immunoSEQ multiplex PCR was the method, and the copy in TCRdb shows in-frame clones only, minus some. This sample has 200,000 to 300,000 clones; around 88% occur once, and the top ten carry roughly 3%. Sequencing used peripheral blood. The receptor source for this set is a woman aged 25 to 45 who had recovered from COVID-19.

This rearrangement joins TRBV19 to TRBJ1-1; 7 bases are shared with TRBD1. Germline V gene lookup returns CDR1 LNHDA and CDR2 SQIVND (reference sequence). V gave up 4 bases and J gave up 0 bases; unmatched junction bases: 8. CDR3 length equals 16 residues. CDR3 amino acids: CASSNRGMRMNTEAFF. In DNA, the CDR3 is TGTGCCAGTAGTAACAGGGGTATGCGGATGAACACTGAAGCTTTCTTT. Together with reference TRBV19 and TRBJ1-1, the CDR3 gives the full variable domain: DGGITQSPKYLFRKEGQNVTLSCEQNLNHDAMYWYRQDPGQGLRLIYYSQIVNDFQKGDIAEGYSVSREKKESFPLTVTSAQKNPTAFYLCASSNRGMRMNTEAFFGQGTRLTVV.

The chain carries TRBV5-4 and TRBJ2-7; no firm D call. The germline CDR1 and CDR2 sequences are SGHNT and YYREEE (reference sequence). V dropped 0 bases and J dropped 4 bases, with 14 bases sitting between them. This CDR3 region has 15 residues. The CDR3 region has the DNA TGTGCCAGCAGCTTGGATACAGCTGGTTTTTACGAGCAGTACTTC. Translation gives CASSLDTAGFYEQYF.

V is TRBV10-2 and J is TRBJ1-1; tentative D call: TRBD1 (6 bases). The germline V and J ends were trimmed by 3 bases and 6 bases, with 17 bases remaining between them. This CDR3 has 15 residues. Germline CDR1 and CDR2: WSHSY and SAAADI. Here the CDR3 reads CASSDQAGVVAEAFF. CDR3 nucleotide sequence: TGCGCCAGCAGTGACCAGGCAGGGGTTGTCGCTGAAGCTTTCTTT.

J is TRBJ2-3 and V is TRBV7-2; the D gene is possibly TRBD1 (5 bases). Germline V gene data show CDR1 as SGHTA and CDR2 as FQGNSA. With 5 bases removed from V and 2 bases from J, the gap between germline ends came to 17 bases. This CDR3 comprises 16 residues. The DNA for the CDR3 is TGTGCCAGCAGCACCGGGCAGGGCGCCTTCACAGATACGCAGTATTTT. As protein: CASSTGQGAFTDTQYF.

The rearrangement links TRBV29-1 to TRBJ2-5, with D perhaps matching TRBD2 (6 bases). CDR3 size: 14 residues. The germline gives CDR1 SQVTM, CDR2 ANQGSEA. V dropped 4 bases and J dropped 5 bases, with 17 bases sitting between them. This CDR3 reads CSVATPGTGETQYF. CDR3 DNA: TGCAGCGTTGCAACCCCCGGGACTGGGGAGACCCAGTACTTC.

V usage is TRBV7-6 and J usage is TRBJ1-1; D is uncertain. Germline V gene lookup returns CDR1 SGHVS and CDR2 FNYEAQ. V was trimmed by 1 base and J by 0 bases, leaving 6 bases between them. The CDR3 contains 14 residues. The CDR3 loop reads CASSLELLNTEAFF. CDR3 coding DNA: TGTGCCAGCAGCTTAGAACTGCTGAACACTGAAGCTTTCTTT. Supplemented by reference TRBV7-6 and TRBJ1-1, the full variable domain reads GAGVSQSPRYKVTKRGQDVALRCDPISGHVSLYWYRQALGQGPEFLTYFNYEAQQDKSGLPNDRFSAERPEGSISTLTIQRTEQRDSAMYRCASSLELLNTEAFFGQGTRLTVV.

This chain connects TRBV6-2 or TRBV6-3 to TRBJ2-7, with a tentative D call TRBD1 (6 bases). The germline V gene encodes CDR1 MNHEY and CDR2 SVGEGT. The CDR3 is 13 residues long. V dropped 6 bases and J dropped 3 bases, with 12 bases sitting between them. DNA of the CDR3: TGTGCCAGCAGCCCAGGGGTCGTCTACGAGCAGTACTTC. Protein sequence: CASSPGVVYEQYF.

This clone was observed once. The chain is built from TRBV19 and TRBJ1-6, with D perhaps TRBD1 (6 bases). Trimming pared 7 bases from V and 4 bases from J, leaving 17 bases between. Germline-derived CDR1 and CDR2 are LNHDA and SQIVND (reference sequence). The CDR3 covers 16 residues. Here the CDR3 DNA reads TGTGCCAGTACCAATACGGGACACTCTTATAATTCACCCCTCCACTTT. Its translation: CASTNTGHSYNSPLHF.

For this clone: The junction and the germline gene differ at one end; a read error may be behind it. The chain carries TRBV3-1 (or the pseudogene TRBV3-2) and TRBJ2-5; 7 nucleotides match TRBD1. The CDR3 runs 14 residues. Per the germline V gene, CDR1 is LGHDT and CDR2 is YNNKEL (reference sequence). The DNA for the CDR3 is TGTGCCAGCACCCAACAAGGGGGCGGGGAGACCCAGTACTTC. This sequence encodes CASTQQGGGETQYF.

The chain has TRBV4-2 and TRBJ1-2; D not resolved. Germline-derived CDR1 and CDR2 are LGHNA and YNFKEQ. The CDR3 is made up of 14 amino acids. V was shortened by 0 bases and J by 3 bases, with 8 bases between the two germline ends. CDR3 bases: TGTGCCAGCAGCCAAGATCCCCAGGACTATGGCTACACCTTC. It encodes CASSQDPQDYGYTF.